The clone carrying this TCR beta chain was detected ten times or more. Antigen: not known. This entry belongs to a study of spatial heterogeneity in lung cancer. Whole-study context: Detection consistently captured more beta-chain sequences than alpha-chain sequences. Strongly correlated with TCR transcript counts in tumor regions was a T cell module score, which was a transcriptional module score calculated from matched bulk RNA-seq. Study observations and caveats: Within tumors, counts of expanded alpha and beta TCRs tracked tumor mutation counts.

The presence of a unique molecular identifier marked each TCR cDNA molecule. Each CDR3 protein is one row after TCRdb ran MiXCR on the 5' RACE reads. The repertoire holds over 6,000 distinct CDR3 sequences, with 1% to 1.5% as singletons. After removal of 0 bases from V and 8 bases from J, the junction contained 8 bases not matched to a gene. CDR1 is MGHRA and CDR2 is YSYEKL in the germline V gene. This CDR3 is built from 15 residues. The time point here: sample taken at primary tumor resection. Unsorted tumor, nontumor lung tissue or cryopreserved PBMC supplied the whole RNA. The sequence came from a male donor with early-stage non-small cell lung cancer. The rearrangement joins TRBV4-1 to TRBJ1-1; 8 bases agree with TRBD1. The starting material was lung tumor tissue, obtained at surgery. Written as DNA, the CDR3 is TGCGCCAGCAGCCAAGAGGGGACAGGACTACGAGAAGCTTTCTTT. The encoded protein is CASSQEGTGLREAFF.